Listed here are 10 T cell receptor beta chains from one sample, sequenced in a study of T cell responses to AZD1222 COVID-19 vaccine. TCRdb keeps only in-frame clones here, not all; method: immunoSEQ multiplex PCR. This sample yields about 140,000 clones, of which approximately 91% are seen a single time; less than 2.5% belongs to the top ten. Material: peripheral blood, obtained 28 days after the second AZD1222 dose. The receptor source for this set is an adult who received the AZD1222 COVID-19 vaccine.

The chain employs TRBV11-2 and TRBJ1-1; 7 bases map to TRBD1. This CDR3 has 15 residues. J was trimmed by 5 bases and V by 1 base; bases with no gene match: 7. Germline-derived CDR1 and CDR2 are SGHAT and FQNNGV. The chain's CDR3 is CASSLGQGQRTEAFF. CDR3 DNA: TGTGCCAGCAGCTTAGGACAGGGCCAAAGGACTGAAGCTTTCTTT.

This chain connects TRBV12-3 or TRBV12-4 to TRBJ2-7; possible D gene TRBD1, 6 bases. Trimming left V 6 bases short and J 0 bases short, with 9 bases between. The CDR3 consists of 13 residues. The CDR3 loop reads CASRTRGSYEQYF. In DNA, the CDR3 is TGTGCCAGCAGAACCAGGGGCTCCTACGAGCAGTACTTC.

This clone was found a few times. CDR3 nucleotide sequence: TGTGCCATCAGCCCCTCTGGAAACACCATATATTTT. This encodes CAISPSGNTIYF. This rearrangement joins TRBV10-3 to TRBJ1-3; no reliable D call. The V end was cut by 6 bases, the J end by 0 bases, with 3 bases between. This CDR3 is built from 12 residues. Germline V gene lookup returns CDR1 ENHRY and CDR2 SYGVKD.

The J gene is TRBJ1-2, the V gene TRBV28; TRBD1 might be the D (5 bases). The CDR3 contains 14 residues. Germline V CDR1 and CDR2: MDHEN, SYDVKM. V lost 5 bases and J 4 bases, leaving 14 bases between the germline ends. The DNA for the CDR3 is TGTGCCAGCAGTCCTCGACAGACAATCTATGGCTACACCTTC. This translates into CASSPRQTIYGYTF.

The rearrangement uses TRBV15 and TRBJ2-1; D tentatively reads TRBD1 or TRBD2 (5 bases each). In germline, CDR1 is LNHNV, CDR2 YYDKDF (reference sequence). This CDR3 region has 17 residues. Trimming took 5 bases from V and 6 from J, leaving 23 bases between them. The CDR3 bases are TGTGCCACCAGCGGCCGGGACCCCCCAATTTCGTCCAATGAGCAGTTCTTC. Its translation is CATSGRDPPISSNEQFF.

The chain uses TRBV18 and TRBJ2-5; 9 bases align to TRBD1. The length of the CDR3 is 16 residues. V gave up 5 bases and J gave up 5 bases; unmatched junction bases: 12. Germline CDR1 KGHSH, CDR2 LQKENI. This chain's CDR3 is CASSSEGQGSFETQYF. CDR3 DNA: TGTGCCAGCTCATCGGAGGGACAGGGAAGCTTTGAGACCCAGTACTTC.

The rearrangement joins TRBV7-3 to TRBJ2-7; maybe TRBD2 (5 bases). CDR1 is SGHTA and CDR2 is FQGTGA in the germline V gene. The length of the CDR3 is 15 residues. With 1 base removed from V and 4 bases from J, the gap between germline ends came to 14 bases. The CDR3 nucleotides are TGTGCCAGCAGCTTAAGGGCGGGTTCTTCTTACGAGCAGTACTTC. Its protein is CASSLRAGSSYEQYF.

The rearrangement uses TRBV7-9 and TRBJ1-2; no clear D gene. Trimming cost V 4 bases and J 2 bases, with 17 bases left between them. The CDR3 covers 16 residues. Per the germline V gene, CDR1 is SEHNR and CDR2 is FQNEAQ (reference sequence). The CDR3 sequence is CASSWAGSRINYGYTF. Here the CDR3 DNA reads TGTGCCAGCAGCTGGGCAGGTTCCCGAATAAACTATGGCTACACCTTC.

V usage is TRBV5-1 and J usage is TRBJ2-1; 7 nucleotides match TRBD2. The ends lost 3 bases at V and 7 bases at J; junction bases unmatched: 13. Germline V gives CDR1 SGHRS, CDR2 YFSETQ. CDR3 size: 16 residues. CDR3 DNA: TGCGCCAGCAGCTACCAAGGTGGGAGGGCCGGTAATGAGCAGTTCTTC. Residues: CASSYQGGRAGNEQFF.

The rearrangement links TRBV27 to TRBJ2-1; no definite D call. Trimming cost V 4 bases and J 4 bases, with 11 bases left between them. This CDR3 comprises 14 residues. CDR1 MNHEY and CDR2 SMNVEV come from the germline V gene (reference sequence). The CDR3 sequence: CASSSVRLYNEQFF. CDR3 in DNA: TGTGCCAGCAGTTCGGTCAGGTTATACAATGAGCAGTTCTTC.